One and the same sample provided the 8 T cell receptor beta chains below, sequenced in a study of human T cells and chemical hapten exposure. TCRdb reprocessed the RACE reads via MiXCR and lists one record per CDR3 protein. The sample shows 30,000 to 40,000 distinct CDR3 sequences, roughly an eighth of them seen only once. Time point described: patch test 3, about 24 weeks after DPC sensitization. The treatment: therapeutic diphenylcyclopropenone sensitization with weekly scalp DPC. The starting material, unfractionated whole blood, was used for total RNA extraction. The sequences come from whole blood, collected in connection with sensitization to the hapten diphenylcyclopropenone (DPC). The receptors stem from a woman aged 35 to 49 with alopecia areata. Some clones in this sample may be carry-over from other donors' samples.

The chain joins TRBV4-1 to TRBJ2-3; 7 bases are shared with TRBD2. This CDR3 spans 14 amino acids. CDR1 MGHRA and CDR2 YSYEKL come from the germline V gene. The junction had 4 bases not matched to a gene; V was cut back by 4 bases and J by 3 bases. CDR3 coding DNA: TGCGCCAGCAGCCTCCTGGGGGGGACAGATACGCAGTATTTT. As protein: CASSLLGGTDTQYF.

The V and J genes are TRBV7-9 and TRBJ2-7; perhaps TRBD2 as D (5 bases). The CDR3 is 12 amino acids. The germline V and J ends were trimmed by 5 bases and 3 bases, with 8 bases remaining between them. The germline V gene has CDR1 SEHNR and CDR2 FQNEAQ (reference sequence). CDR3 sequence reads: CASSHRGYEQYF. The CDR3 DNA sequence: TGTGCCAGCAGCCACCGGGGCTACGAGCAGTACTTC. Based on the CDR3 plus reference TRBV7-9 and TRBJ2-7, the full variable domain is DTGVSQNPRHKITKRGQNVTFRCDPISEHNRLYWYRQTLGQGPEFLTYFQNEAQLEKSRLLSDRFSAERPKGSFSTLEIQRTEQGDSAMYLCASSHRGYEQYFGPGTRLTVT.

Turning to this clonotype: The DNA is left out, because the CDR3 cannot be placed on it with certainty; the CDR3 is given as TCRdb lists it. V usage is TRBV28 and J usage is TRBJ2-4. The CDR3 totals 15 residues, both ends included. The V gene's germline CDR1 is MDHEN and CDR2 SYDVKM. The CDR3 loop reads CASSSSGLAKNIQYF.

This clonotype was observed many times. The chain recombines TRBV15 with TRBJ1-3; D remains unclear. Per germline, CDR1 LNHNV and CDR2 YYDKDF (reference sequence). The CDR3 contains 15 residues. V lost 3 bases and J lost 0, with 9 bases in between. The CDR3 DNA reads TGTGCCACCAGCAGGGACCGCACCTCTGGAAACACCATATATTTT. Translation gives CATSRDRTSGNTIYF.

This clonotype was recorded many times. The chain joins TRBV7-8 to TRBJ2-4, with D unclear. The V end was cut by 5 bases, the J end by 6 bases, with 11 bases between. Germline CDR1 and CDR2: SGHVS and FQNEAQ. This CDR3 is built from 13 residues. The CDR3 bases are TGTGCCAGCAGCGTCCTAACTGGAAACATTCAGTACTTC. This sequence encodes CASSVLTGNIQYF.

The chain combines TRBV3-1 with TRBJ1-1; 7 positions match TRBD1. CDR1 and CDR2 (germline): LGHDT, YNNKEL (reference sequence). This CDR3 has 14 amino acids. The ends lost 5 bases at V and 4 bases at J; junction bases unmatched: 7. The chain's CDR3 is CASSSAPGGTEAFF. The CDR3 coding sequence is TGTGCCAGCAGCTCGGCCCCAGGGGGCACTGAAGCTTTCTTT.

The chain uses TRBV4-1 and TRBJ2-5, with TRBD2 matching over 10 bases. Per the germline V gene, CDR1 is MGHRA and CDR2 is YSYEKL. The V segment lost 5 bases and the J segment 3 bases; nucleotides outside the gene matches: 6. The CDR3 loop spans 15 amino acids. The CDR3 DNA reads as TGCGCCAGCAGCATACCGCTAGCGGGAGAAGAGACCCAGTACTTC. It is translated as CASSIPLAGEETQYF.

Ten or more counts support this clonotype. V is TRBV29-1 and J is TRBJ1-2; weak D call: TRBD1 (5 bases). The germline V gene has CDR1 SQVTM and CDR2 ANQGSEA. The CDR3 consists of 12 residues. V lost 2 bases and J 4 bases, leaving 8 bases between the germline ends. The CDR3 protein is CSVELGTYGYTF. In DNA form, the CDR3 reads TGCAGCGTTGAATTAGGGACCTATGGCTACACCTTC.